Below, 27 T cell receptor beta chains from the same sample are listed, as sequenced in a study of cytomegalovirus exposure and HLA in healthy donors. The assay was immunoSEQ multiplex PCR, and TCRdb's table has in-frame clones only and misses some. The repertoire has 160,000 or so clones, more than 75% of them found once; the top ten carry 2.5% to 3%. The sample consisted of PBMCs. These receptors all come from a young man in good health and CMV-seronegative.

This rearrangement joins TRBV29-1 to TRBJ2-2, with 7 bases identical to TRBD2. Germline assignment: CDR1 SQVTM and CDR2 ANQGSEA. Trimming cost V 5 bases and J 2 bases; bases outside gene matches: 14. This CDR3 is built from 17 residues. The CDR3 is CSVSKYLTSANTGELFF. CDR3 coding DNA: TGCAGCGTTTCAAAATACCTAACTAGCGCTAACACCGGGGAGCTGTTTTTT.

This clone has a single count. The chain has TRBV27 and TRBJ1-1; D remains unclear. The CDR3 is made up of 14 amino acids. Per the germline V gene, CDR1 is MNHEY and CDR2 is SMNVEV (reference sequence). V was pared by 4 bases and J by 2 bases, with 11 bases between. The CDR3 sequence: CASSSASVNTEAFF. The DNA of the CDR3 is TGTGCCAGCAGTTCTGCGTCCGTAAACACTGAAGCTTTCTTT.

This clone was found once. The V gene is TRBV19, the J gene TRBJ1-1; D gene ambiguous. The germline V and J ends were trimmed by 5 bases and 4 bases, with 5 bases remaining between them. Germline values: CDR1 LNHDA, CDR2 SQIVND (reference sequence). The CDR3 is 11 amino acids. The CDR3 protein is CASSPSTEAFF. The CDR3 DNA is TGTGCCAGTAGTCCCTCCACTGAAGCTTTCTTT. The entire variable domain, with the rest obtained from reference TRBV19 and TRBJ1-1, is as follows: DGGITQSPKYLFRKEGQNVTLSCEQNLNHDAMYWYRQDPGQGLRLIYYSQIVNDFQKGDIAEGYSVSREKKESFPLTVTSAQKNPTAFYLCASSPSTEAFFGQGTRLTVV.

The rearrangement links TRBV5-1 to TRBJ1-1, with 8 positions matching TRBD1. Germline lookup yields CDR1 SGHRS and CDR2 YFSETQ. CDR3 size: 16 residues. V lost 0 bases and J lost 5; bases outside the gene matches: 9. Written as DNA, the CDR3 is TGCGCCAGCAGCTTGGCCCCGGACAGGGTCGAGACTGAAGCTTTCTTT. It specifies CASSLAPDRVETEAFF. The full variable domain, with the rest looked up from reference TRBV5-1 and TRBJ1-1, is KAGVTQTPRYLIKTRGQQVTLSCSPISGHRSVSWYQQTPGQGLQFLFEYFSETQRNKGNFPGRFSGRQFSNSRSEMNVSTLELGDSALYLCASSLAPDRVETEAFFGQGTRLTVV.

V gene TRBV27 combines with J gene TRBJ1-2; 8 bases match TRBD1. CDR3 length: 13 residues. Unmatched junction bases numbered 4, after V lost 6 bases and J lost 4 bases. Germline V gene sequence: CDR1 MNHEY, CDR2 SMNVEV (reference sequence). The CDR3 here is CASSTGTGYGYTF. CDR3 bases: TGTGCCAGCAGCACCGGGACAGGCTATGGCTACACCTTC.

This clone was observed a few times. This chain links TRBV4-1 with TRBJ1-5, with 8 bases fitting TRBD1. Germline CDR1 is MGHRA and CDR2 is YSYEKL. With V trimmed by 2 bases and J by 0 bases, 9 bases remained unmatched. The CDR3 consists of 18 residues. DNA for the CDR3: TGCGCCAGCAGCCAACGGTGGGACAGGATCTCTAGCAATCAGCCCCAGCATTTT. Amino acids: CASSQRWDRISSNQPQHF.

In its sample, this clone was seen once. This chain's CDR3 is CASSFAGREVQPQHF. In nucleotides, the CDR3 is TGTGCCAGCAGTTTTGCCGGGAGAGAAGTTCAGCCCCAGCATTTT. The chain carries TRBV27 and TRBJ1-5; D ambiguous. This CDR3 spans 15 amino acids. The germline V gene has CDR1 MNHEY and CDR2 SMNVEV (reference sequence). V lost 3 bases to trimming and J lost 6 bases, with 15 bases between them.

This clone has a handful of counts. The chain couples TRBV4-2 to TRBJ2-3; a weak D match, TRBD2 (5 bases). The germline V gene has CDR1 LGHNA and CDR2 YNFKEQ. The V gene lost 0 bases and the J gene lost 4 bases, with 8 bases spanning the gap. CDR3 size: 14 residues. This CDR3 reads CASSQELGADTQYF. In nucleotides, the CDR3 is TGTGCCAGCAGCCAAGAGTTGGGAGCAGATACGCAGTATTTT.

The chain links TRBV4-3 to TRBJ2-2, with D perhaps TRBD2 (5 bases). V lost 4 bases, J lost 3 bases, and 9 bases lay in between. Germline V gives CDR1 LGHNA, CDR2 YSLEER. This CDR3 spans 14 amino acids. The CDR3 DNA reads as TGCGCCAGCAGCCGAGGGAGTCACACCGGGGAGCTGTTTTTT. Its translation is CASSRGSHTGELFF.

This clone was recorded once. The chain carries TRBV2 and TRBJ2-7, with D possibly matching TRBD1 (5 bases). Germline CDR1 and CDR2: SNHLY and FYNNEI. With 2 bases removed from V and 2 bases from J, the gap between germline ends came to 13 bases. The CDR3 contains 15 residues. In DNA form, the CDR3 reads TGTGCCAGCAGTGAATTTGGGGCGAAAGCCTACGAGCAGTACGTC. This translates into CASSEFGAKAYEQYV.

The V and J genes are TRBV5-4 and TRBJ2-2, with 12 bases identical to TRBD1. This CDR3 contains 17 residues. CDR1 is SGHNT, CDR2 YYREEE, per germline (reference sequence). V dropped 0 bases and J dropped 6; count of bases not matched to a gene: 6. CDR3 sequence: CASSLGRDRGHAGELFF. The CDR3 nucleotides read TGTGCCAGCAGCTTGGGTCGGGACAGGGGGCATGCCGGGGAGCTGTTTTTT.

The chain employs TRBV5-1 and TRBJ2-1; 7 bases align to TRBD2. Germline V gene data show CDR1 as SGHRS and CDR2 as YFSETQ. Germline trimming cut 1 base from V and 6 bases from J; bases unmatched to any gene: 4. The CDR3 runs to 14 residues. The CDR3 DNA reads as TGCGCCAGCAGCTTGAGCGGGAACGGCAATGAGCAGTTCTTC. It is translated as CASSLSGNGNEQFF.

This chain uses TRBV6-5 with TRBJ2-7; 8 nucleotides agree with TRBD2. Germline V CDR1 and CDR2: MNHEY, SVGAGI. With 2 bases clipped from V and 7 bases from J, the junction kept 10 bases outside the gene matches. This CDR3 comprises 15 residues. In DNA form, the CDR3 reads TGTGCCAGCAGTTACGTGTTAGCGGGAATGGGAGAGCAGTACTTC. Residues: CASSYVLAGMGEQYF.

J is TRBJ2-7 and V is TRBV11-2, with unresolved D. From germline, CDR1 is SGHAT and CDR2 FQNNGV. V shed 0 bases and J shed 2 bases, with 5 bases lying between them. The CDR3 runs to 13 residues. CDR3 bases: TGTGCCAGCAGCTTAGATCTCCCCTACGAGCAGTACTTC. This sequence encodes CASSLDLPYEQYF.

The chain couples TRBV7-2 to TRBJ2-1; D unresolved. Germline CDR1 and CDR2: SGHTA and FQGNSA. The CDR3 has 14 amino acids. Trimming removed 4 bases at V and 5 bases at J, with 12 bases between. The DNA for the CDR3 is TGTGCCAGCAGCTCACCACCGGGTCACAATGAGCAGTTCTTC. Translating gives CASSSPPGHNEQFF.

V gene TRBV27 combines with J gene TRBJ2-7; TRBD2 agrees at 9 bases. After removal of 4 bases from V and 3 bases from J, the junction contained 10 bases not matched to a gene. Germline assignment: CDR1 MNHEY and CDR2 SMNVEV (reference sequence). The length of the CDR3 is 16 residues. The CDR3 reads CASSSRTSANIYEQYF. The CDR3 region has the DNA TGTGCCAGCAGTTCGCGGACTAGCGCCAATATCTACGAGCAGTACTTC.

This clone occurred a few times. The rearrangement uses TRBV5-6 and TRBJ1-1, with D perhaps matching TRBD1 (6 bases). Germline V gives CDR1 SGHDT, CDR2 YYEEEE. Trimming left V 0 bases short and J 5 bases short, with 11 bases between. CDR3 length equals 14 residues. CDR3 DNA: TGTGCCAGCAGCTTGGTGGGGGCAGATACTGAAGCTTTCTTT. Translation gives CASSLVGADTEAFF.

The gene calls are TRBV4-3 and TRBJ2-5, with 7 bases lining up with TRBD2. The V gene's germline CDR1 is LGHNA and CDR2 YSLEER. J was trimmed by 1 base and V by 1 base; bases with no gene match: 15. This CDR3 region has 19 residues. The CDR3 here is CASSQVWLRGVGIQETQYF. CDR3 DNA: TGCGCCAGCAGCCAAGTTTGGTTACGGGGGGTTGGGATCCAAGAGACCCAGTACTTC.

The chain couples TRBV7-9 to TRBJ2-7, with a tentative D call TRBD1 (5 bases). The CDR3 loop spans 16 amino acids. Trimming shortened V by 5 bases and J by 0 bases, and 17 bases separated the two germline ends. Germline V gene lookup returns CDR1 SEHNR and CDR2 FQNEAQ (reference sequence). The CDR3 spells CASSLNSGLRSYEQYF. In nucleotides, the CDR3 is TGTGCCAGCAGCCTCAACTCAGGGTTACGCTCCTACGAGCAGTACTTC.

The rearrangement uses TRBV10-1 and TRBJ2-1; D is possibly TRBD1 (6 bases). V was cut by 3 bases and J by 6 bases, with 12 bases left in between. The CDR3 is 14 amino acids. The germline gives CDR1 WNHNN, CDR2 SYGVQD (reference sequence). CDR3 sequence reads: CASSDSGTLNEQFF. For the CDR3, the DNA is TGCGCCAGCAGTGACTCCGGGACACTCAATGAGCAGTTCTTC.

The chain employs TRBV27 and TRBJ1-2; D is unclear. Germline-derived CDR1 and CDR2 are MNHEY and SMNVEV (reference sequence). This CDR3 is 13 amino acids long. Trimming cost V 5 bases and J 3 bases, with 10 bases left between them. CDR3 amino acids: CASSEYNDYGYTF. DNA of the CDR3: TGTGCCAGCAGTGAATACAACGACTATGGCTACACCTTC.

In DNA, the CDR3 is TGTGCCAGCAGTTACACAGATGAAGCTTTCTTT. Encoded protein: CASSYTDEAFF. The rearrangement uses TRBV2 and TRBJ1-1; D call uncertain. Trimming stripped 5 bases from V and 7 bases from J, with 8 bases between. This CDR3 has 11 residues. Per the germline V gene, CDR1 is SNHLY and CDR2 is FYNNEI.

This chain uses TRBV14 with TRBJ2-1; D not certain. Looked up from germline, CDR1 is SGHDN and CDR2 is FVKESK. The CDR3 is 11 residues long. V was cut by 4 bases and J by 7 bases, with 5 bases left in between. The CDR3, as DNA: TGTGCCAGCAGCCTTAAAAATGAGCAGTTCTTC. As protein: CASSLKNEQFF.

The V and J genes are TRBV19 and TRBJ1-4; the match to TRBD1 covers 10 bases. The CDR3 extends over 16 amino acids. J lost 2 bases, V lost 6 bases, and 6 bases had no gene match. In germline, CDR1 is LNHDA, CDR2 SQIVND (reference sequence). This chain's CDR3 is CASSERQGATNEKLFF. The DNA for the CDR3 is TGTGCCAGTAGCGAAAGACAGGGGGCGACTAATGAAAAACTGTTTTTT.

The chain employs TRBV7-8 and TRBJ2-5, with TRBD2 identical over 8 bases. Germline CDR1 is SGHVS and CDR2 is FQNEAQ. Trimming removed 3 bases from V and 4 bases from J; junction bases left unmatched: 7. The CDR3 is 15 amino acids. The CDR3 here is CASSFLTSARETQYF. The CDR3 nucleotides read TGTGCCAGCAGCTTCCTGACTAGCGCGAGAGAGACCCAGTACTTC.

The CDR3 DNA is TGTGCCAGCAGTACGGTTTTGAACCAGCCCCAGCATTTT. The encoded protein is CASSTVLNQPQHF. This rearrangement joins TRBV27 to TRBJ1-5; no clear D gene. Between the trimmed V and J ends, which lost 5 bases and 7 bases, there was a span of 12 bases. CDR3 length: 13 amino acids. Germline loops: CDR1 MNHEY, CDR2 SMNVEV (reference sequence).

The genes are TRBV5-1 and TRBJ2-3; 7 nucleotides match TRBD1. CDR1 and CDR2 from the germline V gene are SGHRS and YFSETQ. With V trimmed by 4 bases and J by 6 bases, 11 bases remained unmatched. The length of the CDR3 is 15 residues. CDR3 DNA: TGCGCCAGCAGCCTGGGGGTACAGGGGTCGGATACGCAGTATTTT. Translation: CASSLGVQGSDTQYF. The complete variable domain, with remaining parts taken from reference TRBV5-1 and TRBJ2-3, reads KAGVTQTPRYLIKTRGQQVTLSCSPISGHRSVSWYQQTPGQGLQFLFEYFSETQRNKGNFPGRFSGRQFSNSRSEMNVSTLELGDSALYLCASSLGVQGSDTQYFGPGTRLTVL.